This T cell receptor (beta chain) was profiled in a study of blood T cells in healthy people across ages. At least ten counts were recorded for this clonotype. PBMCs were isolated at a quantity of at least 7 million per sample. The total RNA that was extracted per sample amounted to at least 5.5 micrograms. Germline V gives CDR1 SGHNT, CDR2 YENEEA. CDR3 length equals 14 residues. The V end lost 0 bases, the J end lost 2 bases, and 6 bases lay between the germline ends. Next came a second PCR, run for about 6 to 11 cycles, which used a sample-barcoded 5' primer along with a J-beta primer mix. TCRdb used MiXCR to reprocess the 5' RACE reads, holding one entry per CDR3 protein. The profile covers 730,000 or so distinct CDR3 sequences, with 35% to 45% appearing a single time and approximately 22% taken by the ten largest.

The specimen was blood. This clonotype was obtained from a woman aged 55 to 70 in good health. The chain recombines TRBV11-3 with TRBJ2-3; D ambiguous. CDR3 sequence (DNA): TGTGCCAGCAGCTTAGAGGGTCACACAGATACGCAGTATTTT. Translation gives CASSLEGHTDTQYF.